This entry is about one T cell receptor (beta chain). Its cognate antigen is unknown. Trimming took off 5 bases at V and 0 bases at J, with 10 bases between the two ends. CDR3 length: 15 residues. The germline gives CDR1 SNHLY, CDR2 FYNNEI. Template switching by 5'RACE produced TCR cDNA, adding a universal primer site and UMIs. Using its own MiXCR run on the 5' RACE reads, TCRdb lists one record per CDR3 protein. Counted here are about 340,000 distinct CDR3 sequences, approximately 12% occurring once; the ten biggest clones make up roughly 3%. The source of the sample is a study of T cells after yellow fever vaccination. Regarding the study as a whole: Though it reached lower strength, the secondary response hit its peak faster, day 5 versus 15.

The sequences come from CD4+ T cells sorted from PBMCs, collected 15 days after the yellow fever booster vaccination. The chain carries TRBV2 and TRBJ2-2; D uncertain. The source is a man aged 18 to 29 who received the YFV17D yellow fever vaccine. CDR3 amino acids: CASSPRYANTGELFF. The CDR3 DNA reads TGTGCCAGCAGTCCCCGCTACGCGAACACCGGGGAGCTGTTTTTT.